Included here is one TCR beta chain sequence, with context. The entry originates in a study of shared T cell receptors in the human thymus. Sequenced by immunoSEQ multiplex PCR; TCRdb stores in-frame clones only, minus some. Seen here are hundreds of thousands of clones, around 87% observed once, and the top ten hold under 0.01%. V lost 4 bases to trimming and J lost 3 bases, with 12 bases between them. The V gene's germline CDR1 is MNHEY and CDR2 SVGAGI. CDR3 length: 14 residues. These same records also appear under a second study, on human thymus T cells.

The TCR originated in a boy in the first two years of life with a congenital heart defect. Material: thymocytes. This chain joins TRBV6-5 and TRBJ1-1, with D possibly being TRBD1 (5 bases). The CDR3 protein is CASSSRSGYTEAFF. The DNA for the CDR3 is TGTGCCAGCAGTTCGCGCTCAGGGTACACTGAAGCTTTCTTT.